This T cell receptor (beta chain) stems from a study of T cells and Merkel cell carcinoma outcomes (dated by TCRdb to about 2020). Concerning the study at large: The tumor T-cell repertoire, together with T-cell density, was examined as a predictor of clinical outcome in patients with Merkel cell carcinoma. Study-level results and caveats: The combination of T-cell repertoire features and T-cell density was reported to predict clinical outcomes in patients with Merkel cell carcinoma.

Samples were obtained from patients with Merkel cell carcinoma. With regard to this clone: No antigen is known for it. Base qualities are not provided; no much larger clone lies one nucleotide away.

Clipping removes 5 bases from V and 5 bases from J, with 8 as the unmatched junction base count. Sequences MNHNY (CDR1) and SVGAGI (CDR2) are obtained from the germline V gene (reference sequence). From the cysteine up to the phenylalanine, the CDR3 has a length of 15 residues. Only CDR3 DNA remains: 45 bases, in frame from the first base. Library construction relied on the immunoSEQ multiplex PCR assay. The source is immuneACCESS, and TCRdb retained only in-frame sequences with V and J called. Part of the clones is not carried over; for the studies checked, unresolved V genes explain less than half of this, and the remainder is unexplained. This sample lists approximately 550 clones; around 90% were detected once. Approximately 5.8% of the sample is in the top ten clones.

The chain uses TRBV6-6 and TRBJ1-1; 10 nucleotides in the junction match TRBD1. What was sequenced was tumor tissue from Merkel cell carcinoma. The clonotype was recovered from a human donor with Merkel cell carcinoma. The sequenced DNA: TGTGCCAGCAGTAACCGGGACAGGGGAGGTACTGAAGCTTTCTTT. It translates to CASSNRDRGGTEAFF.